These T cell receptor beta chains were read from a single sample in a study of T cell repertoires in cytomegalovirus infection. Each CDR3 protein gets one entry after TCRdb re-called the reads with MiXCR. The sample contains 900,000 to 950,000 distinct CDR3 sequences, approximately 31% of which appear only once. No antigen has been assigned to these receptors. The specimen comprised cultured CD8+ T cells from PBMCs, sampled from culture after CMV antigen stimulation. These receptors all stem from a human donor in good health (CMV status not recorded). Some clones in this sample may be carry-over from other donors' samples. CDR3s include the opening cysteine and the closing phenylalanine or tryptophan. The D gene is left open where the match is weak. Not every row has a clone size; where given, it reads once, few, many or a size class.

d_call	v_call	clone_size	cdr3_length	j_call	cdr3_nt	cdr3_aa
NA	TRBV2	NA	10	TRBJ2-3	TGTGCCAGCATCGGGGGTACGCAGTATTTT	CASIGGTQYF
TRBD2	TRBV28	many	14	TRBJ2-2	TGTGCCAGCAAGGAGCGGGGGGCCGGCGGGGAGCTGTTTTTT	CASKERGAGGELFF
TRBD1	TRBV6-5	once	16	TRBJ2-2	TGTGCCAGCAGTTACGCCGGGACAGAGAACACCGGGGAGCTGTTTTTT	CASSYAGTENTGELFF
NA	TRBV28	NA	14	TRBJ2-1	TGTGCCAGCATGGAGGTCAGTTCCTACAATGAGCAGTTCTTC	CASMEVSSYNEQFF
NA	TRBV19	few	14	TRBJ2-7	TGTGCCAGTAGTCCGGGTGGCAGGAACTACGAGCAGTACTTC	CASSPGGRNYEQYF
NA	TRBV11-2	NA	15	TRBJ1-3	TGTGCCAGCAGGACGGACGGCCCCTCTGGAAACACCATATATTTT	CASRTDGPSGNTIYF
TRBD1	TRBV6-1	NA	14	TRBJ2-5	TGTGCCACCACAACCCAGGGGGCCACCGGGGCCCAGTACTTC	CATTTQGATGAQYF
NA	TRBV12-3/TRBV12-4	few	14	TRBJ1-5	TGTGCCAGCAGGCTTCGCCGGGAAGGTCAGCCCCAGCATTTT	CASRLRREGQPQHF
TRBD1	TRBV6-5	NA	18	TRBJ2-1	TGTGCCAGCAGTTACGACCCCCGCCGGGACAGCTCCTACAATGAGCAGTTCTTC	CASSYDPRRDSSYNEQFF
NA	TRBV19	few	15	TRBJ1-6	TGTGCCAGTAGCCCTGCGGGGGCGAAGAATTCACCCCTCCACTTT	CASSPAGAKNSPLHF